The 3 T cell receptor beta chains below come from one sample, sequenced in a study of regulatory and conventional T cells in RAG deficiency. Conventional CD4+ T cells were sorted from blood as CD25-low CD127-high cells. Data came from immunoSEQ multiplex PCR; TCRdb stores just in-frame clones and leaves some out. There are some 23,000 clones in the sample; around 94% occur only once, and under 0.85% lies in the top ten. These data were also filed under a second study, of regulatory T cells. As reported in that work: The PCR used 52 TRBV and 13 TRBJ primers.

What was sequenced was CD4+ T cells sorted from blood. These receptors all stem from a human donor in good health.

This chain links TRBV10-3 with TRBJ1-2; 7 bases fit TRBD1. CDR1 and CDR2 from the germline V gene are ENHRY and SYGVKD. V was pared by 3 bases and J by 7 bases, with 5 bases of the junction left unmatched. The CDR3 has 13 amino acids. The DNA of the CDR3 is TGTGCCATCAGTGACAGGACAGGCGGTGGCTACACCTTC. Residues: CAISDRTGGGYTF.

This chain links TRBV4-2 with TRBJ2-2; 7 nucleotides match TRBD2. The CDR3 covers 16 residues. Trimming took 3 bases from V and 1 from J; bases not matched to a gene: 5. Germline CDR1 reads LGHNA; CDR2 reads YNFKEQ. DNA of the CDR3: TGTGCCAGCAGCCAGCCCGCTAGCGGGAACACCGGGGAGCTGTTTTTT. Translation: CASSQPASGNTGELFF.

The rearrangement joins TRBV6-5 to TRBJ1-6, with a possible D match to TRBD1 (5 bases). V was cut by 5 bases and J by 7 bases, with 15 bases left in between. Germline V gene sequence: CDR1 MNHEY, CDR2 SVGAGI. The CDR3 loop spans 15 amino acids. The CDR3, as DNA: TGTGCCAGCAGTGGAACCGGGACTGCGAATTCACCCCTCCACTTT. This translates into CASSGTGTANSPLHF.